This TCR beta chain was sequenced in a study of blood T cell repertoires in COVID-19. Looked up from germline, CDR1 is MNHEY and CDR2 is SMNVEV (reference sequence). Trimming removed 5 bases from V and 1 base from J, with 14 bases in between. The CDR3 extends over 15 amino acids. This clone was counted once. Using immunoSEQ multiplex PCR, the repertoire was profiled, and TCRdb retains in-frame clones only, with some absent. The table shows some 390,000 clones, with 85% to 90% occurring only once. The chain joins TRBV27 to TRBJ2-5; D remains unclear. The sample taken for sequencing was PBMCs or T cells enriched from blood (not recorded which). The TCR comes from a man aged 30-40 years who had recovered from COVID-19. The CDR3 is CASSPGLGIQETQYF. Here the CDR3 DNA reads TGTGCCAGCAGTCCAGGTCTCGGCATCCAAGAGACCCAGTACTTC.